This T cell receptor (beta chain) was captured in a study of OX40 agonist ivuxolimab in advanced cancers. The V end was cut by 1 base, the J end by 8 bases, with 15 bases between. The V gene's germline CDR1 is MGHRA and CDR2 YSYEKL. This CDR3 has 15 residues. Here immunoSEQ multiplex PCR was the method, and the copy in TCRdb shows in-frame clones only, minus some. The sample has 45,000 to 60,000 clones; approximately 90% are singletons. This chain links TRBV4-1 with TRBJ2-1; D remains ambiguous. The sequence came from an adult with an advanced solid tumor such as melanoma, head and neck, liver or kidney cancer. The input for sequencing was CD4+ or CD8+ T cells sorted from blood, taken in a trial of the OX40 agonist ivuxolimab. The CDR3 sequence: CASSQVATRLDEQFF. The CDR3 nucleotides read TGCGCCAGCAGCCAAGTGGCGACCCGTCTTGATGAGCAGTTCTTC.